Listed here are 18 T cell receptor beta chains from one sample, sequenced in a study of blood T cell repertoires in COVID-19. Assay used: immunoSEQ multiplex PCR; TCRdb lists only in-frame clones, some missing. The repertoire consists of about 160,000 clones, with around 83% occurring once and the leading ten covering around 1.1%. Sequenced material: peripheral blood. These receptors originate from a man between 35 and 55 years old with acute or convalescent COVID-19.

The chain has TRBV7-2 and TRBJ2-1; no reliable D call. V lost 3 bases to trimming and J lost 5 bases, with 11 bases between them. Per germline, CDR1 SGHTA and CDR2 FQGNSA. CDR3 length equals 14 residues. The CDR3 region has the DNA TGTGCCAGCAGCTTCTTCACAGCCAACAATGAGCAGTTCTTC. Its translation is CASSFFTANNEQFF.

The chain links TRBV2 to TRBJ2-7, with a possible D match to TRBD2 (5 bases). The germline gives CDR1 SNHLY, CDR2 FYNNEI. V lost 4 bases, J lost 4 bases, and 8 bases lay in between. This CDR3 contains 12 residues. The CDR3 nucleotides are TGTGCCAGCAGTGCAAGAGGGTACGAGCAGTACTTC. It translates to CASSARGYEQYF.

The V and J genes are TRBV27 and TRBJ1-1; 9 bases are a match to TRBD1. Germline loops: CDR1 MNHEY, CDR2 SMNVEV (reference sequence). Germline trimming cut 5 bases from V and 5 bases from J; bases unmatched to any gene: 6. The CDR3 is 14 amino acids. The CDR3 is CASSPRQGGTEAFF. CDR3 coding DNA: TGTGCCAGCAGTCCCCGACAGGGGGGGACTGAAGCTTTCTTT.

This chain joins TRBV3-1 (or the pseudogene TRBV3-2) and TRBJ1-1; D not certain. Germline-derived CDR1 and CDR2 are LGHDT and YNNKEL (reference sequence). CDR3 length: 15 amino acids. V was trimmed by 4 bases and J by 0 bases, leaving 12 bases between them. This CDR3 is CASSLAGSMNTEAFF. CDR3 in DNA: TGTGCCAGCAGCCTCGCCGGGAGCATGAACACTGAAGCTTTCTTT.

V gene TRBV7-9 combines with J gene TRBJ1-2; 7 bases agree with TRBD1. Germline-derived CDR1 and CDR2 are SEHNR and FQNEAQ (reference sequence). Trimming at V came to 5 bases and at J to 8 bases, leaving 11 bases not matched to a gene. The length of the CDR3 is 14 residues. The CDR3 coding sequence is TGTGCCAGCAGCCTAACAGGGGCCGTGTGGGGCTACACCTTC. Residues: CASSLTGAVWGYTF.

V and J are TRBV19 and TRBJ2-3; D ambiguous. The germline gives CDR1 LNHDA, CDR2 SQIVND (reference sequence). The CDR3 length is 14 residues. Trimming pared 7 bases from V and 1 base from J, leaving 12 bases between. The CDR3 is CASIPEDGTDTQYF. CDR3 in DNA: TGTGCCAGTATACCTGAGGATGGCACAGATACGCAGTATTTT.

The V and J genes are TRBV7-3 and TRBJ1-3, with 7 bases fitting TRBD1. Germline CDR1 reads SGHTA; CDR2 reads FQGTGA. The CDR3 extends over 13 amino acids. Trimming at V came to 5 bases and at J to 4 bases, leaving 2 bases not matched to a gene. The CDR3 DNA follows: TGTGCCAGCAGCCCGGACAGGGGAAACACCATATATTTT. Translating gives CASSPDRGNTIYF.

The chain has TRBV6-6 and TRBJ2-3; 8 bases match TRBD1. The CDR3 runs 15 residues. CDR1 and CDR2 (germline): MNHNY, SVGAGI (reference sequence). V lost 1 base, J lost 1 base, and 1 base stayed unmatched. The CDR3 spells CASSYLDRGTDTQYF. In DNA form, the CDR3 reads TGTGCCAGCAGTTACTTGGACAGGGGCACAGATACGCAGTATTTT.

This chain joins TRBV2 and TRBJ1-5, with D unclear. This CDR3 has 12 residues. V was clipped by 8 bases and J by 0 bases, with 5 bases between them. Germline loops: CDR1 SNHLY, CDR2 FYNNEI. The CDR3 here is CASGNSNQPQHF. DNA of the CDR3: TGTGCCAGCGGCAATAGCAATCAGCCCCAGCATTTT.

Written as DNA, the CDR3 is TGTGCCACCAGCAGTGACAGGGGTGGAAACACCATATATTTT. The encoded protein is CATSSDRGGNTIYF. The chain recombines TRBV15 with TRBJ1-3; TRBD1 agrees at 8 bases. The CDR3 length is 14 residues. CDR1 is LNHNV, CDR2 YYDKDF, per germline (reference sequence). V lost 3 bases and J lost 3; bases outside the gene matches: 1. The whole variable domain, remainder taken from reference TRBV15 and TRBJ1-3, is DAMVIQNPRYQVTQFGKPVTLSCSQTLNHNVMYWYQQKSSQAPKLLFHYYDKDFNNEADTPDNFQSRRPNTSFCFLDIRSPGLGDTAMYLCATSSDRGGNTIYFGEGSWLTVV.

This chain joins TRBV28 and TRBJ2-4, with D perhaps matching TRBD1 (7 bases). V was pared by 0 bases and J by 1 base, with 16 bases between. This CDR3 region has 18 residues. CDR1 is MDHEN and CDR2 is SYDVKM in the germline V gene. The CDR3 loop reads CASSLWKQGGLAKNIQYF. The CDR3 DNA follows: TGTGCCAGCAGTTTATGGAAGCAGGGGGGACTGGCCAAAAACATTCAGTACTTC.

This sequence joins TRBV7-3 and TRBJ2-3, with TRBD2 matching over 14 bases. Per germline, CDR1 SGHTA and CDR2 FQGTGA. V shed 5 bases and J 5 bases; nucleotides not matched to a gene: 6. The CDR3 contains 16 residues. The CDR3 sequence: CASSPGLAGGLDTQYF. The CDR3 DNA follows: TGTGCCAGCAGCCCCGGACTAGCGGGGGGTTTAGATACGCAGTATTTT.

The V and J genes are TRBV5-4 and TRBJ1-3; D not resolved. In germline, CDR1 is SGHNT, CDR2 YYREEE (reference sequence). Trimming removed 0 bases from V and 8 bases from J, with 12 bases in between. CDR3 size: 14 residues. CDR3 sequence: CASSLGEGRDTIYF. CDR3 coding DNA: TGTGCCAGCAGCTTGGGGGAGGGAAGGGACACCATATATTTT.

The CDR3 protein is CASSPRTGEMNTEAFF. The CDR3 nucleotides are TGTGCCAGCTCCCCTCGGACAGGGGAAATGAACACTGAAGCTTTCTTT. This rearrangement joins TRBV18 to TRBJ1-1, with 9 nucleotides matching TRBD1. Germline V gives CDR1 KGHSH, CDR2 LQKENI. Trimming cost V 6 bases and J 0 bases; bases outside gene matches: 8. This CDR3 is 16 amino acids long.

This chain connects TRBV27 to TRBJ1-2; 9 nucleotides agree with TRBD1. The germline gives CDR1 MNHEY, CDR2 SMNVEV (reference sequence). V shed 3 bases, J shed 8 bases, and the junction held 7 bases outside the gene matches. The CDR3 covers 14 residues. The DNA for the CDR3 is TGTGCCAGCAGTTTCGGGACAGGGCGTCGCGGCTACACCTTC. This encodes CASSFGTGRRGYTF.

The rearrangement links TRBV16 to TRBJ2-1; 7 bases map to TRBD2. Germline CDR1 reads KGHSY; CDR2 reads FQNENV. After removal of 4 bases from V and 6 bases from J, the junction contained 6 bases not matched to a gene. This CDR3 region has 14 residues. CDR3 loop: CASSPVGGGNEQFF. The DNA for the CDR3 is TGTGCCAGCAGCCCAGTAGGCGGGGGCAATGAGCAGTTCTTC. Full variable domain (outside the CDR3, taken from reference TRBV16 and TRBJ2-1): GEEVAQTPKHLVRGEGQKAKLYCAPIKGHSYVFWYQQVLKNEFKFLISFQNENVFDETGMPKERFSAKCLPNSPCSLEIQATKLEDSAVYFCASSPVGGGNEQFFGPGTRLTVL.

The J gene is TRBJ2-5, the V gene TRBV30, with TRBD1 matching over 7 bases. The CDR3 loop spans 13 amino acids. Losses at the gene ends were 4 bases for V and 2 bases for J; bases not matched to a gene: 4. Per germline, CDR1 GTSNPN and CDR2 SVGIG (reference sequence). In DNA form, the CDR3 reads TGTGCCTGGACAGGGGGATGGCAAGAGACCCAGTACTTC. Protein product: CAWTGGWQETQYF.

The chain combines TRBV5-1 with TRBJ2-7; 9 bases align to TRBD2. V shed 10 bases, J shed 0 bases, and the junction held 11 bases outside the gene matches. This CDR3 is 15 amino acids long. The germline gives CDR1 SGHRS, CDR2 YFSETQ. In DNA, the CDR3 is TGCGCCCGCCGCGGGGGGGGGCTCCCCTCCTACGAGCAGTACTTC. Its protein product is CARRGGGLPSYEQYF.